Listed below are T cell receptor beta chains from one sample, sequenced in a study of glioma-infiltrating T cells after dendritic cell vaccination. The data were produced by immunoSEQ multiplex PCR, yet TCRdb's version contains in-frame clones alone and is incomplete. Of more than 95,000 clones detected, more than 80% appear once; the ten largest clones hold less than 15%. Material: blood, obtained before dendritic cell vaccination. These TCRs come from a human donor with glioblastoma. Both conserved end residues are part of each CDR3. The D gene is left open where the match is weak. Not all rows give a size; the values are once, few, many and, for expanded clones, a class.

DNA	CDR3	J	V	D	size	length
TGTGCCAGCAGTCGATGGGCAGGGGGCTCGACAGATACGCAGTATTTT	CASSRWAGGSTDTQYF	TRBJ2-3	TRBV13	TRBD1	-	16
TGTGCCAGTAGTACCTTCACAGGGTTGGGCAATCAGCCCCAGCATTTT	CASSTFTGLGNQPQHF	TRBJ1-5	TRBV19	-	-	16
TGTGCCATCAGTGAGAGGGAGCAGGGGACAGATACGCAGTATTTT	CAISEREQGTDTQYF	TRBJ2-3	TRBV10-3	-	-	15
TGTGCCACCCGCCCGGGACAGGGTTTTGTCGGGGAGCTGTTTTTT	CATRPGQGFVGELFF	TRBJ2-2	TRBV10-3	TRBD1	-	15
TGTGCCAGCTCACTTGGGACAGGGAGTAACTATGGCTACACCTTC	CASSLGTGSNYGYTF	TRBJ1-2	TRBV18	TRBD1	once	15
TGTGCCAGCAGTTACCTGGGCGTAACCGGGGAGCTGTTTTTT	CASSYLGVTGELFF	TRBJ2-2	TRBV6-5	-	-	14
TGTGCCAGCAGCCCCCTCCGGGGAGAGACCCAGTACTTC	CASSPLRGETQYF	TRBJ2-5	TRBV6-5	-	-	13
TGTGCCAGCAGCCCAAAAACCGGGACAGATTTTTACAATGAGCAGTTCTTC	CASSPKTGTDFYNEQFF	TRBJ2-1	TRBV9	TRBD1	once	17
TGCGCCAGCAGCGGCGGGGCTAGCGGGGGGGCCGTGGATACGCAGTATTTT	CASSGGASGGAVDTQYF	TRBJ2-3	TRBV5-1	TRBD2	-	17
TGTGCCAGCAGCTTATCCCGGGGATATAGCAATCAGCCCCAGCATTTT	CASSLSRGYSNQPQHF	TRBJ1-5	TRBV11-2	-	-	16
TGTGCCAGCAGCTTAGCAAGGGGGGGACAGGGGGGGAATGGCTACACCTTC	CASSLARGGQGGNGYTF	TRBJ1-2	TRBV7-2	TRBD1	-	17
TGCGCCAGCAGCCAACTCCATGGTGAGGGGGCCACTGAAGCTTTCTTT	CASSQLHGEGATEAFF	TRBJ1-1	TRBV4-1	TRBD1	-	16
TGTGCCAGCAGTGATGCGCGGGGGGGCCACTTCTCCTACAATGAGCAGTTCTTC	CASSDARGGHFSYNEQFF	TRBJ2-1	TRBV6-1	TRBD2	once	18
TGCGCCAGCAGCTTTGTTGGATGGAGCGAAGCTTTCTTT	CASSFVGWSEAFF	TRBJ1-1	TRBV5-1	-	-	13
TGTGCCAGCAGCTTAGCTGGAACAGATAAAAACATTCAGTACTTC	CASSLAGTDKNIQYF	TRBJ2-4	TRBV7-2	-	-	15
TGCGCCAGCAGCCATTCACTAGCGGGGGGGAACAATGAGCAGTTCTTC	CASSHSLAGGNNEQFF	TRBJ2-1	TRBV4-1	TRBD2	few	16
TGTGCCAGCAGTGATCCTAATCAGCCCCAGCATTTT	CASSDPNQPQHF	TRBJ1-5	TRBV6-1	-	-	12
TGTGCCAGCAGTGCTTGGACAGTTAATGAAAAACTGTTTTTT	CASSAWTVNEKLFF	TRBJ1-4	TRBV2	-	few	14
TGTGCCAGTAGACAGGGGGGGGAGACCCAGTACTTC	CASRQGGETQYF	TRBJ2-5	TRBV19	-	-	12
TGTGCCAGCAGCGTCGGACAGTACACCGGGGAGCTGTTTTTT	CASSVGQYTGELFF	TRBJ2-2	TRBV9	-	-	14
TGTGCCAGTAGTATTCCGGGACAGTCGCTTCCGAACACTGAAGCTTTCTTT	CASSIPGQSLPNTEAFF	TRBJ1-1	TRBV19	TRBD1	-	17
TGTGCCTGGAGTCGCCCCGACAGGGTAAAAGATCAGCCCCAGCATTTT	CAWSRPDRVKDQPQHF	TRBJ1-5	TRBV30	TRBD1	-	16
TGTGCCAGTAGTATGGGACAGGGTCCGAATGAGCAGTTCTTC	CASSMGQGPNEQFF	TRBJ2-1	TRBV19	TRBD1	few	14
TGCGCCACCTCACTTTTTACAGGGGATGAAGCTTTCTTT	CATSLFTGDEAFF	TRBJ1-1	TRBV4-1	TRBD1	few	13
TGTGCCAGCAGCCCTCAGGGGCGCAGGTCGAACTATGGCTACACCTTC	CASSPQGRRSNYGYTF	TRBJ1-2	TRBV5-6	-	-	16